A single sample is the source of the 12 T cell receptor beta chains below, sequenced in a study of beta chain features in type 1 diabetes. General observations from the study: Shorter TCRB CDR3s, moderately but significantly so, were found in Type 1 diabetes patients in all four CD4+ subsets.

Their target antigens are unknown. The whole isolated RNA underwent reverse transcription, so sequencing captured expressed TCRB transcripts. Clones were sequenced by immunoSEQ multiplex PCR, and TCRdb holds only the in-frame ones, with some missing. This sample has 630,000 or so clones; about 14% occur once, and the top ten carry 0.03% to 0.045%. The sequenced material came from naive CD4+ T cells from blood. Source of these receptors: a man aged 18 to 30 with type 1 diabetes.

This clone was detected a few times. The junction and the germline gene differ at one end; a read error may be behind it. The genes are TRBV2 and TRBJ2-1; D is undetermined. Germline CDR1 and CDR2: SNHLY and FYNNEI. The CDR3 is 14 amino acids. Written as DNA, the CDR3 is TGTGCCAGCAGCGAAGACACGCTCGGGAATGAGCAGTTCTTC. This codes for CASSEDTLGNEQFF.

The chain combines TRBV13 with TRBJ2-1; TRBD1 matches 7 bases. V gave up 2 bases and J gave up 2 bases; unmatched junction bases: 18. The CDR3 loop spans 20 amino acids. Germline CDR1 PRHDT, CDR2 FYEKMQ (reference sequence). The CDR3 sequence is CASSLLRDSPRVGTYNEQFF. For the CDR3, the DNA is TGTGCCAGCAGCTTACTTCGGGACAGCCCGAGAGTAGGAACCTACAATGAGCAGTTCTTC.

The chain joins TRBV5-4 to TRBJ1-1, with D uncertain. This CDR3 has 15 amino acids. The germline V gene has CDR1 SGHNT and CDR2 YYREEE (reference sequence). V was pared by 0 bases and J by 3 bases, with 12 bases between. The DNA of the CDR3 is TGTGCCAGCAGCTTGGAAGTGCGCGGGGACACTGAAGCTTTCTTT. Protein sequence: CASSLEVRGDTEAFF.

The chain is built from TRBV30 and TRBJ1-6, with D maybe TRBD1 (5 bases). With 7 bases removed from V and 13 bases from J, the gap between germline ends came to 26 bases. The length of the CDR3 is 15 residues. Germline CDR1 GTSNPN, CDR2 SVGIG (reference sequence). CDR3 sequence (DNA): TGTGCCTCCCCTAAGGGGACTCCTAAACTTGAGCCCCTCCACTTT. The encoded protein is CASPKGTPKLEPLHF.

This clone was counted between two and nine times. V and J are TRBV4-1 and TRBJ2-5; D is perhaps TRBD1 (5 bases). The CDR3 totals 15 residues. The ends were cut back, 0 bases at V and 1 base at J, with 9 bases in the middle. Germline V lookup: CDR1 MGHRA, CDR2 YSYEKL. The CDR3 spells CASSQDGQGQETQYF. The CDR3 DNA reads as TGCGCCAGCAGCCAAGATGGGCAGGGCCAAGAGACCCAGTACTTC.

This chain uses TRBV6-5 with TRBJ2-7, with D hard to call. V lost 1 base to trimming and J lost 0 bases, with 7 bases between them. The germline V gene encodes CDR1 MNHEY and CDR2 SVGAGI. CDR3 length: 14 amino acids. In nucleotides, the CDR3 is TGTGCCAGCAGTTACTACAAATTCTCCTACGAGCAGTACTTC. This gives the protein CASSYYKFSYEQYF.

In this sample, this clone turned up a few times. The chain is built from TRBV29-1 and TRBJ1-2; 8 bases line up with TRBD1. The CDR3 loop spans 14 amino acids. J was trimmed by 2 bases and V by 3 bases; bases with no gene match: 5. Germline V gives CDR1 SQVTM, CDR2 ANQGSEA. The CDR3 sequence: CSVDWPGGNYGYTF. CDR3 nucleotide sequence: TGCAGCGTTGATTGGCCAGGGGGCAACTATGGCTACACCTTC.

The chain uses TRBV2 and TRBJ2-2; 10 bases map to TRBD2. V lost 7 bases, J lost 4 bases, and 12 bases stayed unmatched. CDR1 SNHLY and CDR2 FYNNEI come from the germline V gene. This CDR3 region has 17 residues. The CDR3 reads CASIGERGGASTGELFF. For the CDR3, the DNA is TGTGCCAGCATCGGGGAGCGGGGGGGCGCTAGCACCGGGGAGCTGTTTTTT.

This clone was recorded a few times. This chain uses TRBV30 with TRBJ1-5; D is unresolved. The germline CDR1 and CDR2 sequences are GTSNPN and SVGIG (reference sequence). Trimming took 0 bases from V and 5 from J, leaving 8 bases between them. The CDR3 spans 13 residues. The chain's CDR3 is CAWSVTQHQPQHF. CDR3 nucleotide sequence: TGTGCCTGGAGTGTAACACAGCATCAGCCCCAGCATTTT.

The gene calls are TRBV6-5 and TRBJ1-1; the D is unclear. The germline CDR1 and CDR2 sequences are MNHEY and SVGAGI. The CDR3 is made up of 15 amino acids. Trimming took 0 bases from V and 0 from J, leaving 8 bases between them. The CDR3, as DNA: TGTGCCAGCAGTTACTCGGACCGACTGAACACTGAAGCTTTCTTT. It yields the protein CASSYSDRLNTEAFF.

This clone was seen only a few times. The same CDR3 can be traced to other DNA sequences in this sample. The genes are TRBV4-3 and TRBJ2-3, with D perhaps TRBD2 (5 bases). This CDR3 is 13 amino acids long. Germline values: CDR1 LGHNA, CDR2 YSLEER. Trimming stripped 1 base from V and 4 bases from J, with 6 bases between. Here the CDR3 DNA reads TGCGCCAGCAGCCAAGGAGGGCCAGATACGCAGTATTTT. Protein: CASSQGGPDTQYF.

This clone was detected a few times. The J gene is TRBJ2-2, the V gene TRBV18; D unresolved. Germline V lookup: CDR1 KGHSH, CDR2 LQKENI. V was cut by 5 bases and J by 0 bases, with 13 bases left in between. The CDR3 covers 16 residues. CDR3 in amino acids: CASSSSTASNTGELFF. The CDR3 DNA reads TGTGCCAGCTCATCTTCGACGGCTTCGAACACCGGGGAGCTGTTTTTT.